This paragraph covers one TCR beta chain sequence. Antigen specificity is unknown. The J segment lost 12 bases and the V segment lost 5 bases, leaving 13 bases of the junction unmatched. CDR1 and CDR2 (germline): MNHEY, SMNVEV (reference sequence). This CDR3 is 15 amino acids long. Expressed TCRB transcripts were sequenced because the entire RNA isolate underwent reverse transcription. The protocol was immunoSEQ multiplex PCR, while the TCRdb copy is restricted to in-frame clones and leaves out a portion. The sample has 200,000 to 250,000 clones, roughly 13% seen once. This sample was included in a study of beta chain features in type 1 diabetes. Study-wide results and caveats: Shortening that was moderate but significant affected the TCRB CDR3s of Type 1 diabetes patients in all four CD4+ subsets.

The sequenced sample was naive CD4+ T cells from blood. This sequence was found in a man aged 25 to 45 with type 1 diabetes. V and J are TRBV27 and TRBJ1-4; 9 nucleotides agree with TRBD1. The CDR3 sequence is CASSLPRTGEGQLFF. The CDR3 bases are TGTGCCAGCAGTCTTCCCAGGACAGGGGAAGGTCAACTGTTTTTT.